This passage covers 21 T cell receptor beta chains from one sample sequenced in a study of cytomegalovirus exposure and HLA in healthy donors. In the PCR, 60 Vbeta and 13 Jbeta primers were used. Libraries were prepared by immunoSEQ multiplex PCR; TCRdb keeps only in-frame clonotypes and omits some of them. There are 150,000 to 200,000 clones in the sample; about 64% occur only once, and 1.1% to 1.5% lies in the top ten. Sequenced material: PBMCs. Receptor source: a man aged 50 to 60 in good health and CMV-seronegative.

A note on this clone: An end of the junction differs from the germline gene, which may be a read error. The chain recombines TRBV6-1 with TRBJ2-1, with 7 nucleotides matching TRBD2. Germline V gene data show CDR1 as MNHNS and CDR2 as SASEGT. The CDR3 totals 16 residues. The CDR3 coding sequence is TGTGCCAGCAGAGAAGGCGGGGGATTTACCTACAATGAGCAGTTCTTC. It specifies CASREGGGFTYNEQFF.

The chain couples TRBV6-4 to TRBJ2-7, with no clear D. Looked up from germline, CDR1 is MRHNA and CDR2 is SNTAGT. The CDR3 loop spans 10 amino acids. V was trimmed by 4 bases and J by 12 bases, leaving 10 bases between them. The CDR3 loop reads CASSGRSPYF. The DNA for the CDR3 is TGTGCCAGCAGTGGCAGGTCTCCGTACTTC.

This chain links TRBV29-1 with TRBJ2-7; TRBD1 aligns across 7 bases. Losses at the gene ends were 2 bases for V and 5 bases for J; bases not matched to a gene: 6. Germline V gene sequence: CDR1 SQVTM, CDR2 ANQGSEA. The CDR3 runs to 13 residues. The CDR3 spells CSVESHRGNEQYF. DNA of the CDR3: TGCAGCGTTGAATCTCACAGGGGAAACGAGCAGTACTTC.

This sequence joins TRBV6-1 and TRBJ2-2, with 10 positions matching TRBD1. V was clipped by 3 bases and J by 4 bases; unmatched bases: 5. The CDR3 totals 16 residues. Per the germline V gene, CDR1 is MNHNS and CDR2 is SASEGT. The chain's CDR3 is CASSETGGWSTGELFF. DNA for the CDR3: TGTGCCAGCAGTGAGACAGGGGGCTGGAGCACCGGGGAGCTGTTTTTT.

The chain uses TRBV7-8 and TRBJ1-1; D remains ambiguous. CDR3 length: 12 residues. The V gene's germline CDR1 is SGHVS and CDR2 FQNEAQ. V was shortened by 5 bases and J by 3 bases, with 7 bases between the two germline ends. This CDR3 reads CASSPGDTEAFF. The CDR3 DNA reads as TGTGCCAGCAGCCCAGGCGACACTGAAGCTTTCTTT. Supplemented by reference TRBV7-8 and TRBJ1-1, the full variable domain reads GAGVSQSPRYKVAKRGQDVALRCDPISGHVSLFWYQQALGQGPEFLTYFQNEAQLDKSGLPSDRFFAERPEGSVSTLKIQRTQQEDSAVYLCASSPGDTEAFFGQGTRLTVV.

The V gene is TRBV27, the J gene TRBJ2-3; TRBD1 is a possible D gene (7 bases). The ends were cut back, 6 bases at V and 5 bases at J, with 18 bases in the middle. The CDR3 is 15 amino acids. CDR1 is MNHEY, CDR2 SMNVEV, per germline (reference sequence). The CDR3 sequence: CASSTFPGGGDTQYF. Here the CDR3 DNA reads TGTGCCAGCAGCACCTTCCCAGGGGGAGGAGATACGCAGTATTTT.

This clone showed up just a few times. The chain combines TRBV7-2 with TRBJ2-7; weak D call: TRBD1 (5 bases). The V gene's germline CDR1 is SGHTA and CDR2 FQGNSA. Trimming pared 4 bases from V and 6 bases from J, leaving 13 bases between. CDR3 size: 13 residues. The CDR3, as DNA: TGTGCCAGCAGCTCGGACAAGTTTAGCGAGCAGTACTTC. This translates into CASSSDKFSEQYF.

As for this clone: One end of the junction fails to match germline, which may point to a read error. This rearrangement joins TRBV2 to TRBJ2-2; 9 bases align to TRBD1. The CDR3 consists of 15 residues. Germline V gene data show CDR1 as SNHLY and CDR2 as FYNNEI. The CDR3 DNA sequence: TGTGCCAACAGTCGTGACAGGGGGTATGGCGGGGAGCTGTTTTTT. As protein: CANSRDRGYGGELFF.

This clone was picked up a small number of times. J is TRBJ1-2 and V is TRBV6-1; no definite D call. The CDR3 loop spans 15 amino acids. Per germline, CDR1 MNHNS and CDR2 SASEGT. Trimming shortened V by 8 bases and J by 0 bases, and 16 bases separated the two germline ends. CDR3 loop: CASAPGGLANYGYTF. As DNA, the CDR3 is TGTGCCAGCGCTCCTGGAGGCCTAGCTAACTATGGCTACACCTTC.

The J gene is TRBJ2-5, the V gene TRBV18; 8 positions match TRBD2. V lost 4 bases to trimming and J lost 2 bases; unmatched junction nucleotides: 3. The CDR3 sequence is 14 residues long. The germline gives CDR1 KGHSH, CDR2 LQKENI. CDR3 loop: CASSLAGPQETQYF. CDR3 DNA: TGTGCCAGCTCACTAGCGGGGCCGCAAGAGACCCAGTACTTC.

This clone was detected only a few times. This chain links TRBV18 with TRBJ1-4; a weak D match, TRBD1 (5 bases). The V gene's germline CDR1 is KGHSH and CDR2 LQKENI. Deletions cut 6 bases from V and 5 bases from J, with 10 bases between. CDR3 length: 13 residues. The CDR3 reads CASSGGLNEKLFF. The CDR3 coding sequence is TGTGCCAGCTCGGGGGGACTAAATGAAAAACTGTTTTTT.

The chain uses TRBV5-1 and TRBJ2-1, with a weak D call TRBD2 (5 bases). This CDR3 has 14 amino acids. Germline V gene sequence: CDR1 SGHRS, CDR2 YFSETQ. Trimming cost V 4 bases and J 0 bases, with 8 bases left between them. CDR3 in amino acids: CASSPRGSYNEQFF. The CDR3 DNA is TGCGCCAGCAGCCCTCGGGGCTCCTACAATGAGCAGTTCTTC.

There are a few counts of this clone. V and J are TRBV10-3 and TRBJ1-1, with D perhaps matching TRBD1 (5 bases). V was pared by 3 bases and J by 4 bases, with 15 bases between. The CDR3 extends over 15 amino acids. Germline values: CDR1 ENHRY, CDR2 SYGVKD. The CDR3: CAISDFGGIGTEAFF. The CDR3 nucleotides read TGTGCCATCAGTGATTTCGGGGGGATAGGCACTGAAGCTTTCTTT.

The CDR3 bases are TGTGCCAGCAGCAGGTGGACGGGGGAAAAACTGTTTTTT. Protein sequence: CASSRWTGEKLFF. The rearrangement links TRBV14 to TRBJ1-4, with no clear D. The CDR3 runs to 13 residues. Germline CDR1 is SGHDN and CDR2 is FVKESK. The germline V and J ends were trimmed by 5 bases and 8 bases, with 12 bases remaining between them.

V is TRBV19 and J is TRBJ2-3; TRBD1 matches at 10 bases. Trimming cost V 10 bases and J 5 bases; bases outside gene matches: 12. The CDR3 is 15 amino acids. The germline gives CDR1 LNHDA, CDR2 SQIVND (reference sequence). In DNA, the CDR3 is TGTGCCAACCGCGCCGGGGACAGGGGAATAGATACGCAGTATTTT. Its protein product is CANRAGDRGIDTQYF. Using reference TRBV19 and TRBJ2-3 for the parts outside the CDR3, the full variable domain is DGGITQSPKYLFRKEGQNVTLSCEQNLNHDAMYWYRQDPGQGLRLIYYSQIVNDFQKGDIAEGYSVSREKKESFPLTVTSAQKNPTAFYLCANRAGDRGIDTQYFGPGTRLTVL.

This clone came up a few times. The V and J genes are TRBV7-9 and TRBJ2-7; 8 nucleotides line up with TRBD2. This CDR3 comprises 15 residues. Germline CDR1 reads SEHNR; CDR2 reads FQNEAQ (reference sequence). Trimming at V came to 6 bases and at J to 1 base, leaving 8 bases not matched to a gene. The chain's CDR3 is CASSPSGGTSYEQYF. The CDR3 DNA is TGTGCCAGCAGTCCCTCGGGGGGGACTTCCTACGAGCAGTACTTC.

The chain joins TRBV18 to TRBJ1-1, with D possibly being TRBD1 (6 bases). Germline V gene sequence: CDR1 KGHSH, CDR2 LQKENI. This CDR3 spans 15 amino acids. Trimming took 5 bases from V and 4 from J, leaving 17 bases between them. The CDR3 protein is CASSGMGQAGTEAFF. The CDR3 nucleotides read TGTGCCAGCTCAGGCATGGGACAAGCTGGCACTGAAGCTTTCTTT.

This clone has a handful of counts. The rearrangement links TRBV5-1 to TRBJ2-2, with D maybe TRBD1 (6 bases). The germline CDR1 and CDR2 sequences are SGHRS and YFSETQ. The CDR3 totals 14 residues. The V gene lost 5 bases and the J gene lost 5 bases, with 13 bases spanning the gap. The CDR3 protein is CASRGATVTGELFF. CDR3 nucleotide sequence: TGCGCCAGCAGGGGGGCTACCGTGACCGGGGAGCTGTTTTTT.

V gene TRBV9 combines with J gene TRBJ1-2; weak D call: TRBD1 (5 bases). The CDR3 is made up of 12 amino acids. Germline-derived CDR1 and CDR2 are SGDLS and YYNGEE. V shed 2 bases and J shed 7 bases, with 9 bases lying between them. CDR3 protein: CASSVSGGGYTF. Here the CDR3 DNA reads TGTGCCAGCAGCGTCTCGGGGGGTGGCTACACCTTC.

The V call is TRBV5-1, the J call TRBJ2-7; 10 bases line up with TRBD1. The length of the CDR3 is 15 residues. Germline V gene lookup returns CDR1 SGHRS and CDR2 YFSETQ. Trimming cost V 5 bases and J 3 bases; bases outside gene matches: 8. The CDR3 protein is CASRQRGQGIYEQYF. CDR3 sequence (DNA): TGCGCCAGCAGGCAACGGGGACAGGGGATCTACGAGCAGTACTTC.

CDR3 DNA sequence: TGTGCCAGCAGCCCCCGGGACAGGGGAGTCGGGCAGCCCCAGCATTTT. This gives the protein CASSPRDRGVGQPQHF. The genes are TRBV5-8 and TRBJ1-5; the match to TRBD1 covers 10 bases. The V gene's germline CDR1 is SGHTS and CDR2 YDEGEE. With 4 bases clipped from V and 7 bases from J, the junction kept 11 bases outside the gene matches. This CDR3 region has 16 residues.